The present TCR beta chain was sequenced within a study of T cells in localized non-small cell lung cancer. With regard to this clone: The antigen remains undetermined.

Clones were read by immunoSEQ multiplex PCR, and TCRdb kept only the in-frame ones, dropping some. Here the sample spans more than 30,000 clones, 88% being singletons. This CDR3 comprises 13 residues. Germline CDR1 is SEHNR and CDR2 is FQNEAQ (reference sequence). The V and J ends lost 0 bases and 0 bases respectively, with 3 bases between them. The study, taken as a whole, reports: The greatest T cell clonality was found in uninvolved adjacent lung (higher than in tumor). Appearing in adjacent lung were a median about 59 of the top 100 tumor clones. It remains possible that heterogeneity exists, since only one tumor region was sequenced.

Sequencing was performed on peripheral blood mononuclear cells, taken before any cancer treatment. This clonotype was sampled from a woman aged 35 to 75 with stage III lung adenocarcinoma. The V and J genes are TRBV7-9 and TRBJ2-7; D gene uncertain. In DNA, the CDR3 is TGTGCCAGCAGCTTAGCTTACTCCTACGAGCAGTACTTC. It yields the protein CASSLAYSYEQYF.